Shown below are 2 T cell receptor beta chains from a single sample sequenced in a study of OX40 agonist ivuxolimab in advanced cancers. Sequenced by immunoSEQ multiplex PCR; TCRdb stores in-frame clones only, minus some. Of some 66,000 clones in the sample, about nine tenths are singletons; the top ten hold about 0.37%. Specimen: CD4+ or CD8+ T cells sorted from blood, collected in a trial of the OX40 agonist ivuxolimab. The receptors stem from an adult with an advanced solid tumor such as melanoma, head and neck, liver or kidney cancer.

This clone showed up just once. This chain joins TRBV6-5 and TRBJ1-5, with 10 bases that match TRBD1. This CDR3 spans 15 amino acids. The germline V gene has CDR1 MNHEY and CDR2 SVGAGI. J gave up 7 bases and V 6 bases, and 9 bases lay outside the gene matches. CDR3 amino acids: CASSPGTGERQPQHF. For the CDR3, the DNA is TGTGCCAGCAGCCCCGGGACAGGGGAACGGCAGCCCCAGCATTTT.

The chain uses TRBV6-1 and TRBJ1-1; D gene ambiguous. Per the germline V gene, CDR1 is MNHNS and CDR2 is SASEGT. With 6 bases removed from V and 4 bases from J, the gap between germline ends came to 15 bases. The CDR3 loop spans 14 amino acids. The CDR3 region has the DNA TGTGCCAGCAGCCAAGTATGGGGAGGCACTGAAGCTTTCTTT. The encoded protein is CASSQVWGGTEAFF.